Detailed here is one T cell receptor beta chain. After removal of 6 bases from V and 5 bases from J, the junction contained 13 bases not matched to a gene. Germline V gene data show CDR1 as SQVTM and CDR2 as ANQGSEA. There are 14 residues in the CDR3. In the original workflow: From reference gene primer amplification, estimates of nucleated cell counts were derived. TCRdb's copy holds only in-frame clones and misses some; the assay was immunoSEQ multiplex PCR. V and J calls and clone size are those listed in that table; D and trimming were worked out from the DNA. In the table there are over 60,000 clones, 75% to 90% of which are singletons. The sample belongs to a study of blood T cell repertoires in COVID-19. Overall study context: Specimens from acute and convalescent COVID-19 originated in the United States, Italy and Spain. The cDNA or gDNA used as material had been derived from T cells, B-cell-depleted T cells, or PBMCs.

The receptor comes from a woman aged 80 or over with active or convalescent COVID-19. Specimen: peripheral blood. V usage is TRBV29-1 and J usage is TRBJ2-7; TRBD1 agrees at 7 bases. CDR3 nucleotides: TGCAGCGTAAGGGGGTACAGGGGCAAGGACGAGCAGTACTTC. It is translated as CSVRGYRGKDEQYF.